This T cell receptor beta chain emerged from a study of PD-1 blockade in classical Hodgkin lymphoma. General study results and limits: Sources of repertoire differences remain undefined, possibly disease activity or prior therapy. Reported baseline diversity: healthy donors highest, relapsed/refractory patients lowest.

Repertoires were generated with immunoSEQ multiplex PCR, while TCRdb's copy carries only in-frame clones and drops some. This table holds 20,000 to 30,000 clones, about 90% found once. Sample time point: newly diagnosed, previously untreated cHL patient sample. From thawed PBMCs, CD4+ T cells were purified using magnetic negative selection. A comparison was provided by newly diagnosed, untreated classical Hodgkin lymphoma PBMCs. About this clone itself: What it binds is unknown.

Trimming removed 5 bases at V and 6 bases at J, with 11 bases between. The CDR3 length is 13 residues. Looked up from germline, CDR1 is SGHVS and CDR2 is FNYEAQ. The sample taken for sequencing was CD4+ T cells from blood. This clonotype was sampled from a human donor with classical Hodgkin lymphoma. V is TRBV7-6 and J is TRBJ1-5; unclear D gene. CDR3: CASSQSRFQPQHF. For the CDR3, the DNA is TGTGCCAGCAGCCAAAGTCGGTTTCAGCCCCAGCATTTT.